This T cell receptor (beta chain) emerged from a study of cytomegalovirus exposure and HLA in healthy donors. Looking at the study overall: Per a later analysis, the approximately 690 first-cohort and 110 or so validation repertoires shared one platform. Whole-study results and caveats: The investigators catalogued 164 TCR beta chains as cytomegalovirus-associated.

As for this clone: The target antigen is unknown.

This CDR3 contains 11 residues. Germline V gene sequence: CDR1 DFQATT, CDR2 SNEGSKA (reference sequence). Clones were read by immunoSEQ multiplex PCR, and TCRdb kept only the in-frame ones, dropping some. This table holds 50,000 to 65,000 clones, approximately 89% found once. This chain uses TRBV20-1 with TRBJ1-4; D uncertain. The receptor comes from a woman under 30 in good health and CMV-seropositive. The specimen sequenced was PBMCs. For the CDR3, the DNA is TGCAGGGCGGGCAGTAATGAAAAACTGTTTTTT. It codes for CRAGSNEKLFF.